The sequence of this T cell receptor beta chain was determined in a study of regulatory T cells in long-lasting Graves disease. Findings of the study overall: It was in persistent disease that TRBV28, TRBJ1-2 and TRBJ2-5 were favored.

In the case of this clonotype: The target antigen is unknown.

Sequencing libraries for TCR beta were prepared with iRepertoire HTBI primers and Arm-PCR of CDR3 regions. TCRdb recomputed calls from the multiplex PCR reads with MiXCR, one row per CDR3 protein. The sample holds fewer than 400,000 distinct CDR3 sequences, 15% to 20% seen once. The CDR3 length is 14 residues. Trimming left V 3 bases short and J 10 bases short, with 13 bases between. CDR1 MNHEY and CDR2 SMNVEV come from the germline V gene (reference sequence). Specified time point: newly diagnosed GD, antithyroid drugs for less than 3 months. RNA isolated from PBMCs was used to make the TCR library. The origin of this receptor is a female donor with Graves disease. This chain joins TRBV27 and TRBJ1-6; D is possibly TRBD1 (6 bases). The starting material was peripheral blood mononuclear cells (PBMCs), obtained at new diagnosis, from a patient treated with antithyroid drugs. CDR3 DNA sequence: TGTGCCAGCAGTTTGAAGGGGGTCGGCTCACCCCTCCACTTT. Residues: CASSLKGVGSPLHF.